The 19 T cell receptor beta chains below were found in one sample sequenced in a study of T-cell reconstitution after alpha-beta-depleted transplantation in children. Preparing the TCRbeta library involved the use of unique molecular identifiers. TCRdb reprocessed the PCR reads with MiXCR, giving one entry per CDR3 protein. The table shows about 250,000 distinct CDR3 sequences, with 24% occurring only once. Sequencing used PBMCs, mostly from graft donor cells, obtained 360 days after TCRalphabeta/CD19-depleted stem cell transplant. The origin of the receptors is a female patient younger than 10 who had a stem cell transplant for congenital amegakaryocytic thrombocytopenia, so the T cells may come from the graft donor.

The chain has TRBV29-1 and TRBJ2-1; no clear D. The germline V gene has CDR1 SQVTM and CDR2 ANQGSEA. The length of the CDR3 is 17 residues. Trimming left V 3 bases short and J 3 bases short, with 21 bases between. DNA for the CDR3: TGCAGCGTTGACCCAAGGTATTACGTTTTTTTCTACAATGAGCAGTTCTTC. Its protein product is CSVDPRYYVFFYNEQFF.

The rearrangement links TRBV2 to TRBJ2-7; TRBD1 might be the D (5 bases). The germline CDR1 and CDR2 sequences are SNHLY and FYNNEI. V lost 3 bases, J lost 2 bases, and 26 bases lay in between. The CDR3 covers 19 residues. CDR3 residues: CASSDPPKIDSPVPYEQYF. In DNA form, the CDR3 reads TGTGCCAGCAGTGACCCACCGAAGATCGACAGTCCCGTTCCCTACGAGCAGTACTTC. Based on the CDR3 plus reference TRBV2 and TRBJ2-7, the full variable domain is EPEVTQTPSHQVTQMGQEVILRCVPISNHLYFYWYRQILGQKVEFLVSFYNNEISEKSEIFDDQFSVERPDGSNFTLKIRSTKLEDSAMYFCASSDPPKIDSPVPYEQYFGPGTRLTVT.

This clonotype came up once. The J gene is TRBJ2-1, the V gene TRBV27, with TRBD2 identical over 10 bases. This CDR3 has 17 amino acids. The germline V gene has CDR1 MNHEY and CDR2 SMNVEV (reference sequence). J was trimmed by 3 bases and V by 6 bases; bases with no gene match: 11. The CDR3 DNA reads as TGTGCCAGCAGCTCCCTAGCGGGGGCCCCCGGCTACAATGAGCAGTTCTTC. Translating gives CASSSLAGAPGYNEQFF.

This clonotype was recorded a few times. The chain is built from TRBV6-1 and TRBJ2-3, with D perhaps matching TRBD1 (6 bases). CDR1 and CDR2 (germline): MNHNS, SASEGT. This CDR3 has 14 amino acids. V shed 5 bases and J shed 2 bases, with 11 bases lying between them. The CDR3 DNA is TGTGCCAGCAGTCAGGACAGAATCACAGATACGCAGTATTTT. It specifies CASSQDRITDTQYF.

The sample holds many counts of this clonotype. This chain uses TRBV12-3 or TRBV12-4 with TRBJ2-7, with TRBD1 matching 8 bases. Losses at the gene ends were 3 bases for V and 5 bases for J; bases not matched to a gene: 3. CDR3 length: 13 amino acids. DNA for the CDR3: TGTGCCAGCAGTTTGGACAGGGAGGACGAGCAGTACTTC. Translated: CASSLDREDEQYF.

This chain joins TRBV9 and TRBJ2-7; D call uncertain. Trimming took 0 bases from V and 5 from J, leaving 9 bases between them. CDR3 length: 13 amino acids. Germline assignment: CDR1 SGDLS and CDR2 YYNGEE. The CDR3 DNA follows: TGTGCCAGCAGCGTAGCGGTTTGGGACGAGCAGTACTTC. Its translation: CASSVAVWDEQYF.

This clonotype has only a few counts. The V gene is TRBV3-1, the J gene TRBJ2-7, with 7 nucleotides matching TRBD1. Per germline, CDR1 LGHDT and CDR2 YNNKEL (reference sequence). The CDR3 is made up of 13 amino acids. The J segment lost 1 base and the V segment lost 5 bases, leaving 2 bases of the junction unmatched. Written as DNA, the CDR3 is TGTGCCAGCAGCAAACAGGGGTCCTACGAGCAGTACTTC. Translation: CASSKQGSYEQYF.

CDR3 region: CSVENGGRKYF. The DNA of the CDR3 is TGCAGCGTTGAAAATGGAGGACGGAAGTACTTC. The rearrangement joins TRBV29-1 to TRBJ2-5; a weak D match, TRBD2 (5 bases). This CDR3 has 11 residues. CDR1 is SQVTM, CDR2 ANQGSEA, per germline. V lost 2 bases and J lost 12, with 13 bases in between.

This rearrangement joins TRBV7-9 to TRBJ1-1; TRBD1 agrees at 9 bases. The germline V gene encodes CDR1 SEHNR and CDR2 FQNEAQ (reference sequence). With V trimmed by 5 bases and J by 4 bases, 5 bases remained unmatched. The CDR3 totals 14 residues. The CDR3 DNA reads as TGTGCCAGCAGCACCGGGACAGGGTCCACTGAAGCTTTCTTT. Translating it yields CASSTGTGSTEAFF.

CDR3 sequence reads: CASSPGTGVADTQYF. The CDR3 nucleotides are TGCGCCAGCAGCCCGGGGACAGGGGTCGCAGATACGCAGTATTTT. V and J are TRBV5-1 and TRBJ2-3; 10 bases fit TRBD1. The CDR3 has 15 amino acids. Trimming cost V 4 bases and J 4 bases; bases outside gene matches: 6. CDR1 and CDR2 (germline): SGHRS, YFSETQ.

This CDR3 is CASSPTGGVNTEAFF. DNA for the CDR3: TGTGCCAGCTCACCAACCGGGGGGGTTAACACTGAAGCTTTCTTT. The chain is built from TRBV18 and TRBJ1-1, with a tentative D call TRBD1 (5 bases). Trimming removed 2 bases from V and 2 bases from J, with 12 bases in between. The CDR3 sequence is 15 residues long. Germline CDR1 reads KGHSH; CDR2 reads LQKENI.

The chain has TRBV4-1 and TRBJ2-5; TRBD2 matches 7 bases. This CDR3 region has 12 residues. The V gene's germline CDR1 is MGHRA and CDR2 YSYEKL. V lost 1 base, J lost 11 bases, and 4 bases stayed unmatched. CDR3 region: CASSQVGGRQYF. The CDR3 DNA is TGCGCCAGCAGCCAAGTGGGCGGGAGACAGTACTTC.

V is TRBV12-3 or TRBV12-4 and J is TRBJ2-5; D possibly corresponds to TRBD2 (5 bases). The CDR3 contains 12 residues. Trimming removed 6 bases from V and 4 bases from J, with 9 bases in between. The CDR3 coding sequence is TGTGCCAGCAGGGACGGAGGAGAGACCCAGTACTTC. Translated: CASRDGGETQYF.

This clonotype was observed many times. The V and J genes are TRBV7-8 and TRBJ2-7; D is uncertain. Trimming took off 3 bases at V and 7 bases at J, with 22 bases between the two ends. The CDR3 totals 16 residues. The germline CDR1 and CDR2 sequences are SGHVS and FQNEAQ. The CDR3 sequence is CASSFGVQAKPIEQYF. CDR3 sequence (DNA): TGTGCCAGCAGCTTTGGTGTTCAGGCAAAACCGATTGAGCAGTACTTC.

Points on this clonotype: One junction end disagrees with the germline gene, perhaps due to a read error. The rearrangement uses TRBV5-6 and TRBJ1-3; D ambiguous. There are 14 residues in the CDR3. The germline gives CDR1 SGHDT, CDR2 YYEEEE. The CDR3 is CASSLPGEGNTVYF. The CDR3 DNA follows: TGTGCCAGCAGCTTACCCGGGGAAGGAAACACCGTATATTTT.

This chain uses TRBV19 with TRBJ1-1, with D possibly being TRBD1 (5 bases). V lost 3 bases to trimming and J lost 1 base, with 9 bases between them. The CDR3 sequence is 14 residues long. Germline lookup yields CDR1 LNHDA and CDR2 SQIVND (reference sequence). CDR3 sequence reads: CASSIGGKNTEAFF. In nucleotides, the CDR3 is TGTGCCAGTAGTATCGGGGGTAAGAACACTGAAGCTTTCTTT.

In nucleotides, the CDR3 is TGCAGTGCTAGAGAACCAGCGGGGGCGTTCTACGAGCAGTACTTC. It yields the protein CSAREPAGAFYEQYF. The chain employs TRBV20-1 and TRBJ2-7; the match to TRBD2 covers 8 bases. V lost 0 bases to trimming and J lost 3 bases; unmatched junction nucleotides: 7. Germline V gives CDR1 DFQATT, CDR2 SNEGSKA (reference sequence). This CDR3 region has 15 residues.

In this sample, this clonotype turned up many times. The chain joins TRBV10-3 to TRBJ2-1; 10 bases are shared with TRBD1. Trimming at V came to 10 bases and at J to 6 bases, leaving 6 bases not matched to a gene. The CDR3 runs 13 residues. CDR1 and CDR2 (germline): ENHRY, SYGVKD. The CDR3 sequence is CATGTGVFNEQFF. The CDR3 DNA sequence: TGTGCCACCGGGACAGGGGTCTTCAATGAGCAGTTCTTC.

The gene calls are TRBV20-1 and TRBJ1-5; possible D gene TRBD1, 6 bases. Germline CDR1 and CDR2: DFQATT and SNEGSKA (reference sequence). V dropped 6 bases and J dropped 1 base, with 13 bases sitting between them. The CDR3 sequence is 14 residues long. CDR3 protein: CSAGRGTSNQPQHF. The CDR3 DNA is TGCAGTGCGGGCAGGGGCACAAGCAATCAGCCCCAGCATTTT.